One and the same sample provided the 20 T cell receptor beta chains below, sequenced in a study of T cell responses to AZD1222 COVID-19 vaccine. The protocol was immunoSEQ multiplex PCR, while the TCRdb copy is restricted to in-frame clones and leaves out a portion. The sample includes some 130,000 clones, 93% of them seen just once. Sequences were derived from peripheral blood, sampled on day 0 of AZD1222 vaccination. These receptors all stem from an adult in good health.

The gene calls are TRBV2 and TRBJ1-2; unclear D gene. Trimming took off 1 base at V and 2 bases at J, with 8 bases between the two ends. The CDR3 runs 14 residues. The germline V gene encodes CDR1 SNHLY and CDR2 FYNNEI. CDR3 sequence reads: CASSEGVRNYGYTF. The CDR3 nucleotides read TGTGCCAGCAGTGAAGGAGTCAGGAACTATGGCTACACCTTC.

Only one count was recorded for this clone. The CDR3, as DNA: TGTGCCAGCAGCTTGGCCAGCGGAGAGCAGTTCTTC. Its protein is CASSLASGEQFF. V gene TRBV5-4 combines with J gene TRBJ2-1; possible D gene TRBD2, 5 bases. Trimming left V 0 bases short and J 10 bases short, with 8 bases between. The CDR3 sequence is 12 residues long. The V gene's germline CDR1 is SGHNT and CDR2 YYREEE (reference sequence).

This rearrangement joins TRBV28 to TRBJ1-6, with 8 bases lining up with TRBD1. The germline V gene has CDR1 MDHEN and CDR2 SYDVKM. The CDR3 has 14 residues. Unmatched junction bases numbered 8, after V lost 6 bases and J lost 10 bases. In nucleotides, the CDR3 is TGTGCCAGCAGACTCCAGGGGGCCGAATCACCCCTCCACTTT. Translating it yields CASRLQGAESPLHF.

CDR3 in DNA: TGTGCCAGCAGGACAAGGGGGCACACTGAAGCTTTCTTT. Its translation is CASRTRGHTEAFF. The rearrangement uses TRBV5-4 and TRBJ1-1, with TRBD1 matching 7 bases. The CDR3 runs 13 residues. Germline V gives CDR1 SGHNT, CDR2 YYREEE (reference sequence). V was pared by 5 bases and J by 3 bases, with 4 bases of the junction left unmatched. Complete variable domain (other parts from reference TRBV5-4 and TRBJ1-1): ETGVTQSPTHLIKTRGQQVTLRCSSQSGHNTVSWYQQALGQGPQFIFQYYREEENGRGNFPPRFSGLQFPNYSSELNVNALELDDSALYLCASRTRGHTEAFFGQGTRLTVV.

V gene TRBV2 combines with J gene TRBJ2-1, with 10 positions matching TRBD2. CDR1 and CDR2 (germline): SNHLY, FYNNEI. Trimming took 6 bases from V and 8 from J; bases not matched to a gene: 10. The CDR3 loop spans 15 amino acids. The CDR3 reads CASRLLAGRLDEQFF. The CDR3 bases are TGTGCCAGCAGACTACTAGCGGGGAGGCTTGATGAGCAGTTCTTC.

The V call is TRBV9, the J call TRBJ2-7; 8 nucleotides line up with TRBD2. V shed 4 bases and J 0 bases; nucleotides not matched to a gene: 6. From germline, CDR1 is SGDLS and CDR2 YYNGEE. CDR3 length: 15 residues. The CDR3 is CASSPSGGYSYEQYF. DNA of the CDR3: TGTGCCAGCAGCCCCTCGGGGGGGTACTCCTACGAGCAGTACTTC.

J is TRBJ2-3 and V is TRBV11-3; D perhaps matches TRBD2 (5 bases). From germline, CDR1 is SGHNT and CDR2 YENEEA. Trimming removed 2 bases from V and 4 bases from J, with 10 bases in between. The CDR3 runs 14 residues. The CDR3 DNA reads TGTGCCAGCAGCTTAACGGGGAAACCAGATACGCAGTATTTT. Translating it yields CASSLTGKPDTQYF.

CDR3 DNA: TGTGCCAGTAGCCGGACTAGCGGGGCCATCAACACCGGGGAGCTGTTTTTT. This encodes CASSRTSGAINTGELFF. The chain uses TRBV19 and TRBJ2-2, with 12 bases matching TRBD2. CDR3 length: 17 amino acids. Germline V gene sequence: CDR1 LNHDA, CDR2 SQIVND (reference sequence). V was clipped by 6 bases and J by 2 bases; unmatched bases: 7.

This clone was seen once. The chain is built from TRBV4-1 and TRBJ1-6; D possibly corresponds to TRBD1 (6 bases). This CDR3 spans 17 amino acids. The germline V gene has CDR1 MGHRA and CDR2 YSYEKL. Deletions cut 4 bases from V and 8 bases from J, with 21 bases between. The CDR3 sequence: CASSLRQAVEPDSPLHF. CDR3 DNA sequence: TGCGCCAGCAGCCTCCGACAGGCGGTCGAACCGGATTCACCCCTCCACTTT.

The chain has TRBV7-3 and TRBJ2-6; 7 bases line up with TRBD2. Germline values: CDR1 SGHTA, CDR2 FQGTGA. Unmatched junction bases numbered 6, after V lost 5 bases and J lost 2 bases. This CDR3 is built from 16 residues. CDR3: CASSPSGGTGANVLTF. The CDR3 region has the DNA TGTGCCAGCAGCCCCTCGGGAGGAACTGGGGCCAACGTCCTGACTTTC.

The chain employs TRBV14 and TRBJ2-5; no clear D gene. V lost 8 bases and J lost 1, with 8 bases in between. Per germline, CDR1 SGHDN and CDR2 FVKESK. The CDR3 extends over 12 amino acids. The DNA of the CDR3 is TGTGCCAGCTCGGCCTCCCAAGAGACCCAGTACTTC. Amino acid sequence: CASSASQETQYF.

The gene calls are TRBV11-2 and TRBJ2-2, with D tentatively TRBD1 or TRBD2 (5 bases each). Germline V gives CDR1 SGHAT, CDR2 FQNNGV. This CDR3 is built from 17 residues. V gave up 1 base and J gave up 8 bases, with 20 bases separating them. The CDR3 protein is CASSLGGVRQGTGELFF. The CDR3 nucleotides read TGTGCCAGCAGCTTAGGAGGGGTTAGGCAGGGCACGGGGGAGCTGTTTTTT. Together with reference TRBV11-2 and TRBJ2-2, the CDR3 gives the full variable domain: EAGVAQSPRYKIIEKRQSVAFWCNPISGHATLYWYQQILGQGPKLLIQFQNNGVVDDSQLPKDRFSAERLKGVDSTLKIQPAKLEDSAVYLCASSLGGVRQGTGELFFGEGSRLTVL.

This chain connects TRBV7-6 to TRBJ2-5; D ambiguous. The ends were cut back, 1 base at V and 2 bases at J, with 11 bases in the middle. Germline lookup yields CDR1 SGHVS and CDR2 FNYEAQ. The CDR3 spans 15 residues. This CDR3 reads CASSLVGGKQETQYF. The DNA for the CDR3 is TGTGCCAGCAGCTTAGTTGGCGGAAAGCAAGAGACCCAGTACTTC.

The V and J genes are TRBV10-2 and TRBJ1-2; D not resolved. Trimming cost V 4 bases and J 4 bases, with 10 bases left between them. Germline-derived CDR1 and CDR2 are WSHSY and SAAADI. The CDR3 loop spans 13 amino acids. The CDR3 DNA sequence: TGCGCCAGCAGTGCTACGACCTCCTATGGCTACACCTTC. Amino acids: CASSATTSYGYTF.

V gene TRBV5-1 combines with J gene TRBJ1-2; D unresolved. The CDR3 loop spans 11 amino acids. Trimming took 7 bases from V and 8 from J, leaving 12 bases between them. Germline V lookup: CDR1 SGHRS, CDR2 YFSETQ. Here the CDR3 reads CASARGWGYTF. CDR3 nucleotides: TGCGCCAGCGCCCGGGGTTGGGGCTACACCTTC.

The chain recombines TRBV2 with TRBJ1-2, with D maybe TRBD1 (6 bases). The V and J ends lost 4 bases and 4 bases respectively, with 10 bases between them. CDR3 size: 13 residues. Germline CDR1 is SNHLY and CDR2 is FYNNEI. The CDR3: CASSADRIYGYTF. CDR3 nucleotides: TGTGCCAGCAGTGCGGACAGAATCTATGGCTACACCTTC. The complete variable domain, with remaining parts taken from reference TRBV2 and TRBJ1-2, reads EPEVTQTPSHQVTQMGQEVILRCVPISNHLYFYWYRQILGQKVEFLVSFYNNEISEKSEIFDDQFSVERPDGSNFTLKIRSTKLEDSAMYFCASSADRIYGYTFGSGTRLTVV.

V usage is TRBV25-1 and J usage is TRBJ1-1; no reliable D call. Deletions cut 1 base from V and 2 bases from J, with 8 bases between. Germline CDR1 reads MGHDK; CDR2 reads SYGVNS. This CDR3 contains 14 residues. The CDR3 protein is CASSESGTNTEAFF. For the CDR3, the DNA is TGTGCCAGCAGTGAATCTGGCACCAACACTGAAGCTTTCTTT. Full variable domain (rest looked up from reference TRBV25-1 and TRBJ1-1): EADIYQTPRYLVIGTGKKITLECSQTMGHDKMYWYQQDPGMELHLIHYSYGVNSTEKGDLSSESTVSRIRTEHFPLTLESARPSHTSQYLCASSESGTNTEAFFGQGTRLTVV.

The rearrangement uses TRBV5-4 and TRBJ2-1; D gene uncertain. Germline lookup yields CDR1 SGHNT and CDR2 YYREEE (reference sequence). The V gene lost 4 bases and the J gene lost 5 bases, with 10 bases spanning the gap. The CDR3 runs to 13 residues. This CDR3 reads CASSHQVHNEQFF. The CDR3 DNA reads as TGTGCCAGCAGCCACCAGGTCCACAATGAGCAGTTCTTC.

V gene TRBV15 combines with J gene TRBJ2-7; perhaps TRBD2 as D (5 bases). Trimming pared 4 bases from V and 1 base from J, leaving 8 bases between. Germline lookup yields CDR1 LNHNV and CDR2 YYDKDF (reference sequence). This CDR3 is built from 13 residues. The CDR3 nucleotides are TGTGCCACCAGCATACGGGGATCCTACGAGCAGTACTTC. Encoded protein: CATSIRGSYEQYF. Variable domain in full (rest from reference TRBV15 and TRBJ2-7): DAMVIQNPRYQVTQFGKPVTLSCSQTLNHNVMYWYQQKSSQAPKLLFHYYDKDFNNEADTPDNFQSRRPNTSFCFLDIRSPGLGDTAMYLCATSIRGSYEQYFGPGTRLTVT.

The chain combines TRBV6-5 with TRBJ2-7; 9 nucleotides match TRBD1. This CDR3 is built from 15 residues. V shed 5 bases and J 3 bases; nucleotides not matched to a gene: 8. Per the germline V gene, CDR1 is MNHEY and CDR2 is SVGAGI. CDR3 sequence (DNA): TGTGCCAGCAGTCTTACCGGGACAGGGTTCTACGAGCAGTACTTC. Translation gives CASSLTGTGFYEQYF.